This T cell receptor (beta chain) was identified in a study of Ad26.COV2.S vaccination and SARS-CoV-2 variants. About this clone: The target antigen is unknown.

Treatment noted: roughly 20 received Ad26.COV2.S at low or high dose, single or two shots; about 5 received placebo; per-sample allocation not given. Sampling occurred on day 63 after the first vaccine or placebo injection. Study-wide results and caveats: Reported findings describe substantial breadth in spike-specific CD8+ and CD4+ T cell responses following vaccination.

With V trimmed by 6 bases and J by 1 base, 5 bases remained unmatched. This CDR3 contains 15 residues. CDR1 is SGHRS, CDR2 YFSETQ, per germline. Sequencing was performed with immunoSEQ multiplex PCR; in TCRdb, only in-frame clones are kept and a portion is missing. This sample has 300,000 to 400,000 clones, with around 83% found just once. The sample here was peripheral blood, taken in a trial of Ad26.COV2.S vaccine versus placebo. This sequence joins TRBV5-1 and TRBJ2-2; 8 bases are a match to TRBD2. The source is a person aged 18 to 65 who received the Ad26.COV2.S COVID-19 vaccine or a placebo. CDR3 loop: CASNKRGQNTGELFF. For the CDR3, the DNA is TGCGCCAGCAACAAGCGGGGGCAGAACACCGGGGAGCTGTTTTTT.